This T cell receptor beta chain was sequenced during a study of blood T cell repertoires in COVID-19. Sequenced by immunoSEQ multiplex PCR; TCRdb stores in-frame clones only, minus some. Among around 76,000 clones listed, 65% to 80% were seen once. This TCR derives from a woman older than 75 with active or convalescent COVID-19. Sequenced input: peripheral blood.

The CDR3 protein is CASSLDRVGNIQYF. DNA for the CDR3: TGCGCCAGCAGCTTGGACAGGGTAGGAAACATTCAGTACTTC. The rearrangement uses TRBV5-1 and TRBJ2-4, with D perhaps matching TRBD1 (6 bases). The germline gives CDR1 SGHRS, CDR2 YFSETQ. The CDR3 has 14 residues. V gave up 0 bases and J gave up 6 bases, with 10 bases separating them.